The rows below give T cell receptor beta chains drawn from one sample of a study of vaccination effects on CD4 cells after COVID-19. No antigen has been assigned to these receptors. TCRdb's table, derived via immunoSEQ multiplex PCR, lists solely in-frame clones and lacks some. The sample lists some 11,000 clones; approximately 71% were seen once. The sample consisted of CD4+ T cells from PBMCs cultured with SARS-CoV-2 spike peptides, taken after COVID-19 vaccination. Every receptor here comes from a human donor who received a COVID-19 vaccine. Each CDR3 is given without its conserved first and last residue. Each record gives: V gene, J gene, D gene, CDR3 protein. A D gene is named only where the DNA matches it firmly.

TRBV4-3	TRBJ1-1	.	ASSQDPPGNTEAF
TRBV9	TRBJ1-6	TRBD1	ASSVDRGSPLH
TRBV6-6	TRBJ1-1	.	ASSYGSPTEAF
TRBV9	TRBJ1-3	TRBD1	ASSSTGAGNTIY
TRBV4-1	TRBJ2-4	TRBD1	ASSHKTGGGREQY
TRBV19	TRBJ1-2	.	ASSGQIRPVDGYT
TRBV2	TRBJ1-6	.	ASRGLNSPLH
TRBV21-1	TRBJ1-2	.	ASSSRHNYGYT
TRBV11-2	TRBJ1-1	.	ASSLDVAANTEAF
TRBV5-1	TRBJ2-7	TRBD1	ASSGRDRDEQY
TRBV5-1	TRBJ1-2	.	ASSLDSWREYGYT
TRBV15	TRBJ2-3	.	ATSYPGGPFGTQY
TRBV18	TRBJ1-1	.	ASSPRFRDPEAF
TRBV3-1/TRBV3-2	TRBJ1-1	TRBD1	ASSSLQGSTEAF
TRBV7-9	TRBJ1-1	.	ASSLAGGSEAF
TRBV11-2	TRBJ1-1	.	ASSLGGVGTEAF
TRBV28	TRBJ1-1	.	ASRGDTEAF
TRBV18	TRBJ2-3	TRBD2	ASSPRTSGTDTQY
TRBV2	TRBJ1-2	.	ASSLTSNYGYT
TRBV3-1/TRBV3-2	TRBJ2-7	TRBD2	ASSQGTSGSYEQY
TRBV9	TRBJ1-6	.	ASRATGTEDSPLH
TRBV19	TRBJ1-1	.	ASRIQQGRNTEAF
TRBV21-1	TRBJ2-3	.	ASSKAEGSRCTDTQY
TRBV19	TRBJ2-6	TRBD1	ASSTFDRGRLGANVLT
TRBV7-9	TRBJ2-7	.	ASSSTGTAPYEQY
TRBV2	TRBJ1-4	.	ASSTGFQGKLF
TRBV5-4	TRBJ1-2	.	ASSLGQFPGSYT
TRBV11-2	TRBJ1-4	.	ASSYLSGSTNEKLF
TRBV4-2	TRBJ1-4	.	ASSLSNEKLF
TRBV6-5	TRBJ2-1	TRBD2	ASTLTSGDPGF
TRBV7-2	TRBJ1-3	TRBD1	ASSRDRSSGNTIY
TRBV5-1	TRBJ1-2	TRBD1	ASSFEPGQGAVGYT
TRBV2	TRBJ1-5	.	ASSLTEEPQH
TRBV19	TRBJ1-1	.	ASSIDPFGGTEAF
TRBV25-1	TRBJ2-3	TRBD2	ASSRTSGAGDTQY
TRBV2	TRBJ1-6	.	ASSVEWTDNSPLH
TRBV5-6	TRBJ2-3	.	ASSFGDTQY
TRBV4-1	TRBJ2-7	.	ASSRDTYEQY
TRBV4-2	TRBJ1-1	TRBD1	ASSQPQGNDVF
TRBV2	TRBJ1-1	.	ASTYLTEAF
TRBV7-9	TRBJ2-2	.	ASSLEAVNTGELF
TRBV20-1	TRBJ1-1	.	SARTYTEAF
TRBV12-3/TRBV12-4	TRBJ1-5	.	ASSLAGNQPQH
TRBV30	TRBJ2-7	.	AWSRDGSYEQY
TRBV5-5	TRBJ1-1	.	ASSLEPYTEAF
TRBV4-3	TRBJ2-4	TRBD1	ASSYTGGGNIQY
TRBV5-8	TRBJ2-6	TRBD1	ASSPGTGTYRGANVLT
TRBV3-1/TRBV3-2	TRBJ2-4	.	ASSQDRTLLAKNIQY
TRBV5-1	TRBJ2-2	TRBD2	ASSLDPSGGLNTGELF
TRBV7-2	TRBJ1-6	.	ASSFSLGSSGSPLH
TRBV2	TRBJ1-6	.	ASNPYTGQSLH
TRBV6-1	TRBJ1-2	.	ASSDRDLSYYGYT
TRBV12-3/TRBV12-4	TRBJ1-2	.	ASSPDLTGGYT
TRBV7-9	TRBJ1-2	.	ASSLQGGYT